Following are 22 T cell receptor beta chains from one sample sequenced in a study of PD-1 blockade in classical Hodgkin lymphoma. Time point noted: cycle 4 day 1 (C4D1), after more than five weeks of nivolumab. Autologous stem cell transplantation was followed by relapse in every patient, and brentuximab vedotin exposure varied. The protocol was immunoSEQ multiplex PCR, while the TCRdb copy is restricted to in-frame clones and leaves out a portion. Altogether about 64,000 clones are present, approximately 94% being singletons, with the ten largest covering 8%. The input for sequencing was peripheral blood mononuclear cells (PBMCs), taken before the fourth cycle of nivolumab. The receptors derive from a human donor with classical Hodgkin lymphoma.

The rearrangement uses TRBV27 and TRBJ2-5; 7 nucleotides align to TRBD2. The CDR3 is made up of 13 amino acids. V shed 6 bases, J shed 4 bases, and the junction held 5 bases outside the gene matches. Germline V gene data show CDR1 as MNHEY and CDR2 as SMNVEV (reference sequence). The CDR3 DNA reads TGTGCCAGCAGACCTAGGGAGGGAGAGACCCAGTACTTC. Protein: CASRPREGETQYF.

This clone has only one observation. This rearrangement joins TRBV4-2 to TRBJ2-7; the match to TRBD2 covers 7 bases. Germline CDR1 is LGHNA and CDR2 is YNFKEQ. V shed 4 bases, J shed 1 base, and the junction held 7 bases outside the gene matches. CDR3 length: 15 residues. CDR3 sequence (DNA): TGTGCCAGCAGCCCCGAAGCGGGGTGGTCCTACGAGCAGTACTTC. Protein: CASSPEAGWSYEQYF.

CDR3 in DNA: TGCGCCAGCAGCTTGACTAGCGGGTGGGCAGAGACCCAGTACTTC. Translation gives CASSLTSGWAETQYF. The chain joins TRBV5-1 to TRBJ2-5, with TRBD2 matching over 9 bases. In germline, CDR1 is SGHRS, CDR2 YFSETQ. The CDR3 has 15 amino acids. Unmatched junction bases numbered 5, after V lost 1 base and J lost 4 bases.

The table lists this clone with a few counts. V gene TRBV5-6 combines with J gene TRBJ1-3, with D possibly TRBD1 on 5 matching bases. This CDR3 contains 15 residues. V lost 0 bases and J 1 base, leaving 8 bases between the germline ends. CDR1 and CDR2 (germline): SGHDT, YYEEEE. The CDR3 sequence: CASSLGGGSGNTIYF. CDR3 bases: TGTGCCAGCAGCTTGGGCGGGGGGTCTGGAAACACCATATATTTT.

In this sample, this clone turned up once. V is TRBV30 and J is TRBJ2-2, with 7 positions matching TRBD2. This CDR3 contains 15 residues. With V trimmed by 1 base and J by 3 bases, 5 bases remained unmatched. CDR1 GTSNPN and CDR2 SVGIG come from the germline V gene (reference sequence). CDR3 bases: TGTGCCTGGAGTGGCGGGAGAGTTTACACCGGGGAGCTGTTTTTT. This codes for CAWSGGRVYTGELFF.

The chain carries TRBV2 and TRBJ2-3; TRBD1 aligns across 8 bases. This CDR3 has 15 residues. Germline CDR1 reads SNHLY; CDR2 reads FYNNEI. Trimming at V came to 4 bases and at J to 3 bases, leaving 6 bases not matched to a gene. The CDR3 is CASSGRGLLTDTQYF. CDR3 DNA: TGTGCCAGCAGTGGCAGGGGGCTCTTGACAGATACGCAGTATTTT. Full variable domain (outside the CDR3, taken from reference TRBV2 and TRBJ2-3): EPEVTQTPSHQVTQMGQEVILRCVPISNHLYFYWYRQILGQKVEFLVSFYNNEISEKSEIFDDQFSVERPDGSNFTLKIRSTKLEDSAMYFCASSGRGLLTDTQYFGPGTRLTVL.

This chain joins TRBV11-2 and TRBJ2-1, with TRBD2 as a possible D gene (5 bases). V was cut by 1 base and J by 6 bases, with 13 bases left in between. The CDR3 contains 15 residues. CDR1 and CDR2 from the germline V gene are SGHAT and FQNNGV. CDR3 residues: CASSLGYGESNEQFF. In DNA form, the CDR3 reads TGTGCCAGCAGCTTAGGTTATGGGGAGTCCAATGAGCAGTTCTTC.

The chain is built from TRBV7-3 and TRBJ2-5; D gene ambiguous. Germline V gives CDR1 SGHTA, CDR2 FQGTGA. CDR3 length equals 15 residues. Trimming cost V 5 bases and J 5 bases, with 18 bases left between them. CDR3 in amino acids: CASSPTGWIDETQYF. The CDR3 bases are TGTGCCAGCAGCCCCACTGGGTGGATTGATGAGACCCAGTACTTC.

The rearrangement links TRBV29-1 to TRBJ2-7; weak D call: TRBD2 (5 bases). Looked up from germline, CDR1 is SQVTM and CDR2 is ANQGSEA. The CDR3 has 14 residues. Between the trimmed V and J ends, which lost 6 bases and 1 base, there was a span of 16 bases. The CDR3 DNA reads TGCAGCGTGGCGGAGAGGAGCGGATCCTACGAGCAGTACTTC. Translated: CSVAERSGSYEQYF.

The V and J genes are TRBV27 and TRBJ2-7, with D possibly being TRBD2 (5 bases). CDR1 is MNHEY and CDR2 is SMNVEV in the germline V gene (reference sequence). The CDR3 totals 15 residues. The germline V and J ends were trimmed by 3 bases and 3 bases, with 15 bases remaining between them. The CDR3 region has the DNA TGTGCCAGCAGTTTGAGGGCTACGACCTACTACGAGCAGTACTTC. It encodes CASSLRATTYYEQYF.

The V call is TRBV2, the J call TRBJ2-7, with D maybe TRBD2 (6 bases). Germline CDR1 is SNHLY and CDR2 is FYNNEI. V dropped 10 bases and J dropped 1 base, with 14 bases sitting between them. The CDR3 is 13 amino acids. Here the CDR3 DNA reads TGTGCCACAATCGCGGCGGGATCCTACGAGCAGTACTTC. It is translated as CATIAAGSYEQYF.

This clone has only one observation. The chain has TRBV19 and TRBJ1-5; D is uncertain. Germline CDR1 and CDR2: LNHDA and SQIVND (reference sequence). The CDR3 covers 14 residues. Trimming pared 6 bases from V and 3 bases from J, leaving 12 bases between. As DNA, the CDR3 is TGTGCCAGTAGCTTCGGGAACCTCAATCAGCCCCAGCATTTT. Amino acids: CASSFGNLNQPQHF. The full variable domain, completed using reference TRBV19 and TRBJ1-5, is DGGITQSPKYLFRKEGQNVTLSCEQNLNHDAMYWYRQDPGQGLRLIYYSQIVNDFQKGDIAEGYSVSREKKESFPLTVTSAQKNPTAFYLCASSFGNLNQPQHFGDGTRLSIL.

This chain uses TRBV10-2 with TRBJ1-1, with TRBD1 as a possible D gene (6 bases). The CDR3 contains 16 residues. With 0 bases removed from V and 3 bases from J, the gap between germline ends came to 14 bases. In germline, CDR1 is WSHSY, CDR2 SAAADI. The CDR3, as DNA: TGCGCCAGCAGTGAGTCCAACAGGGTCTTGGACACTGAAGCTTTCTTT. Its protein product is CASSESNRVLDTEAFF.

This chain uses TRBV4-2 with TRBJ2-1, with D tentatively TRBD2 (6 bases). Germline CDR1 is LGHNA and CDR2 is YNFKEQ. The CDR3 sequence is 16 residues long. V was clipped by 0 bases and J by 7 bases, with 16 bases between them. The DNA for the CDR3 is TGTGCCAGCAGCCAAGATAGGCGGGACCAAGCGAATGAGCAGTTCTTC. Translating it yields CASSQDRRDQANEQFF.

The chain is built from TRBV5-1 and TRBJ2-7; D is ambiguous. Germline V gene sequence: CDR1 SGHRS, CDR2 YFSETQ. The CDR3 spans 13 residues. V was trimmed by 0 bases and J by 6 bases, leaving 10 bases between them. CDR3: CASSLDLSPEQYF. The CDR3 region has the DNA TGCGCCAGCAGCTTGGACCTCTCTCCCGAGCAGTACTTC.

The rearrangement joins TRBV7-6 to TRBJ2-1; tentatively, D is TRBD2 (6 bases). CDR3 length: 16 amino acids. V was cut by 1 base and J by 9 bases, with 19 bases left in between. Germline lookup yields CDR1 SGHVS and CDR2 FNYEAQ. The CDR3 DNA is TGTGCCAGCAGCTTAGGCTCTAGCGTCCCCCACGGTGAGCAGTTCTTC. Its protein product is CASSLGSSVPHGEQFF.

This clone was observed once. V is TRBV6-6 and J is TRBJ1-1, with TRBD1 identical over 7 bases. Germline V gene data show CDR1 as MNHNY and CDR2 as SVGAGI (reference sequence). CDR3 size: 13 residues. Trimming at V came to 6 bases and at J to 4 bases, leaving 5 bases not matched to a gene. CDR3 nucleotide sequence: TGTGCCAGCAGGCGACAGGGAATCACTGAAGCTTTCTTT. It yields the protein CASRRQGITEAFF.

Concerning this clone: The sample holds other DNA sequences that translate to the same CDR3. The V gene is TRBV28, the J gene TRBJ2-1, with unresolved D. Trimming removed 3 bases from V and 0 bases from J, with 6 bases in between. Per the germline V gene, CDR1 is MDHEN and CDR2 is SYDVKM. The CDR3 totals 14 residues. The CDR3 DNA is TGTGCCAGCAGTTTCAGTAGCTCCTACAATGAGCAGTTCTTC. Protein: CASSFSSSYNEQFF. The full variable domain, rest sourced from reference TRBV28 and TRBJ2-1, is DVKVTQSSRYLVKRTGEKVFLECVQDMDHENMFWYRQDPGLGLRLIYFSYDVKMKEKGDIPEGYSVSREKKERFSLILESASTNQTSMYLCASSFSSSYNEQFFGPGTRLTVL.

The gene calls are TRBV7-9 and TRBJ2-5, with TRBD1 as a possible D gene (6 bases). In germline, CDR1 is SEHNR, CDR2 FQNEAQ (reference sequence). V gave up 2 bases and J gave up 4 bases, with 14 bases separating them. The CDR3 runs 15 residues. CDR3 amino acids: CASSLMAGAGETQYF. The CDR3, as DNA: TGTGCCAGCAGCTTAATGGCAGGGGCGGGAGAGACCCAGTACTTC.

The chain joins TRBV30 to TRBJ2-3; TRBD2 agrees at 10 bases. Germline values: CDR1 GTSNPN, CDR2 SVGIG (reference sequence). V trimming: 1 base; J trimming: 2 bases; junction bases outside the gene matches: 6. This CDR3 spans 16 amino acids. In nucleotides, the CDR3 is TGTGCCTGGAGTGAACTAGGACTAGCGGTCACAGATACGCAGTATTTT. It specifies CAWSELGLAVTDTQYF.

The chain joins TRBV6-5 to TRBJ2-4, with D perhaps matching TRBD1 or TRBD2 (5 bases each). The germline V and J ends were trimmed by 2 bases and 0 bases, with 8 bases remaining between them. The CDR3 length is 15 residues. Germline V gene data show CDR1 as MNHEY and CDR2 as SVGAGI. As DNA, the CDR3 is TGTGCCAGCAGTTACGGGACGTCAGCCAAAAACATTCAGTACTTC. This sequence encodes CASSYGTSAKNIQYF.

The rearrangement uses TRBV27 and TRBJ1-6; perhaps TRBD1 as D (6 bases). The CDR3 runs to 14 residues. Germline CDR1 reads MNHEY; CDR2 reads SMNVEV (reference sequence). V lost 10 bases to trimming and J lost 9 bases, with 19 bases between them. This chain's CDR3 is CANGGRRVGSPLHF. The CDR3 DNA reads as TGTGCCAACGGGGGCAGGCGGGTGGGTTCACCCCTCCACTTT.